This TCR beta chain was identified during a study of blood T cells in healthy people across ages. The authors ran a second PCR of roughly 6 to 12 cycles using a sample-barcoded 5' primer and a J-beta primer mix. Every single cDNA molecule received a tag from a template-switch adaptor with 12 random nucleotides. Using its own MiXCR run on the 5' RACE reads, TCRdb lists one record per CDR3 protein. The sample lists 540,000 or so distinct CDR3 sequences; roughly a quarter were seen once. Study-level points and caveats: Lack of knowledge of donor CMV status possibly confounded expanded clonotype changes.

A remark on this clonotype: Its antigen is as yet unknown.

Per-sample PBMC isolation yielded at least 6 million cells. V shed 4 bases and J shed 0 bases, with 13 bases lying between them. Looked up from germline, CDR1 is SGHRS and CDR2 is YFSETQ. The CDR3 is 15 residues long. The sequenced sample consisted of blood. The source is a woman between 65 and 79 years old in good health. This chain joins TRBV5-1 and TRBJ1-1; the D gene is possibly TRBD1 (5 bases). In DNA form, the CDR3 reads TGCGCCAGCAGCCTAGGCGGGGGAATGAACACTGAAGCTTTCTTT. Amino acids: CASSLGGGMNTEAFF.